Here is one TCR beta chain with its context. This specimen belongs to a study of blood T cell repertoires in COVID-19. In the authors' methods: Estimation of nucleated cell counts was performed using reference gene primer amplification. Sequencing was performed with immunoSEQ multiplex PCR; in TCRdb, only in-frame clones are kept and a portion is missing. The V and J calls and clone size are taken from that table; D and trimming were inferred from the DNA. The repertoire has 40,000 to 45,000 clones, 60% to 85% of them found once; the top ten carry about 30%. Germline V gene sequence: CDR1 SGDLS, CDR2 YYNGEE. The CDR3 has 13 amino acids. V was cut by 1 base and J by 5 bases, with 9 bases left in between.

The sequencing sample was made of peripheral blood. The chain combines TRBV9 with TRBJ1-2; the D gene is possibly TRBD1 (5 bases). The sequence came from a woman aged 80 or older with acute or convalescent COVID-19. The CDR3: CASSVPGQYGYTF. The CDR3 DNA reads TGTGCCAGCAGCGTACCAGGGCAATATGGCTACACCTTC.